This T cell receptor beta chain was identified in a study of response to subunit inactivated influenza vaccine. Study-level results: Authors suggested each seasonal flu vaccination may recruit only limited numbers of new T cells.

For this clonotype: What it recognizes is unknown.

One entry per CDR3 protein, called by TCRdb with MiXCR from the RT-PCR reads. The table records 500,000 to 600,000 distinct CDR3 sequences, roughly 13% of them present only once. The sequencing used PBMCs from blood, collected around seven weeks after vaccination. This TCR derives from a man aged 50-60 years who received an inactivated influenza vaccine.

CDR3 sequence reads: CASSSIIGQGEAYEQYF. The CDR3 nucleotides read TGTGCCAGCAGCTCGATAATTGGACAGGGGGAGGCCTACGAGCAGTACTTC. The V call is TRBV7-2, the J call TRBJ2-7, with TRBD1 identical over 10 bases. CDR1 and CDR2 from the germline V gene are SGHTA and FQGNSA. The CDR3 contains 17 residues. Trimming removed 4 bases from V and 2 bases from J; junction bases left unmatched: 11. Combining the CDR3 with reference TRBV7-2 and TRBJ2-7 gives the whole variable domain GAGVSQSPSNKVTEKGKDVELRCDPISGHTALYWYRQSLGQGLEFLIYFQGNSAPDKSGLPSDRFSAERTGGSVSTLTIQRTQQEDSAVYLCASSSIIGQGEAYEQYFGPGTRLTVT.